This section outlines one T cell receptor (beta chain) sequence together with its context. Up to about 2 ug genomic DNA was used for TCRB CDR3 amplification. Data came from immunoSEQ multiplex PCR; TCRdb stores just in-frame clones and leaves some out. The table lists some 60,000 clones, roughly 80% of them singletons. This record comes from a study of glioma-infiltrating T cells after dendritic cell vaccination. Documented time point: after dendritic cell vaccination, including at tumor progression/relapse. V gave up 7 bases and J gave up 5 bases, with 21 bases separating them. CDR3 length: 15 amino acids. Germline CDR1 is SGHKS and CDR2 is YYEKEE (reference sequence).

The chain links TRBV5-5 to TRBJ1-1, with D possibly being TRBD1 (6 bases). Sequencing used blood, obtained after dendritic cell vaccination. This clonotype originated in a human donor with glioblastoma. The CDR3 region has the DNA TGTGCCAGCGGAACAGTACAGGGAGACGGGACTGAAGCTTTCTTT. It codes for CASGTVQGDGTEAFF.